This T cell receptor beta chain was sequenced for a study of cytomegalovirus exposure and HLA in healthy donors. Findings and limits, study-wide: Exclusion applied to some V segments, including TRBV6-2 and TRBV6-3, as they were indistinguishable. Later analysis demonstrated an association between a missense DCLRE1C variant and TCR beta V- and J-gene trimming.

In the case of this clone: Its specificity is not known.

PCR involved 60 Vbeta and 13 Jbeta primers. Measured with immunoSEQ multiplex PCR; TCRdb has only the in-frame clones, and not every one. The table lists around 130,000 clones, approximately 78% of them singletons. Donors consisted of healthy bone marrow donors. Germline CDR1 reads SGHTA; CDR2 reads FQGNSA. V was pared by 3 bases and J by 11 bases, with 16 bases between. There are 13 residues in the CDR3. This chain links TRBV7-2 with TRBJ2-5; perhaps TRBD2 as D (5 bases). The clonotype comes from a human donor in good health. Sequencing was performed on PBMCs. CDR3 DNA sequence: TGTGCCAGCAGCTTCCGACTGGCTGGGGAGCAGTACTTC. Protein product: CASSFRLAGEQYF.